What follows are 21 T cell receptor beta chains derived from one specimen sequenced in a study of CD8+ T cells in alopecia areata. Investigators isolated RNA and reverse transcribed it into cDNA to act as the sequencing template. Sequenced by immunoSEQ multiplex PCR; TCRdb stores in-frame clones only, minus some. The profile covers hundreds of thousands of clones, with around two fifths appearing a single time and roughly 0.45% taken by the ten largest. Treatment: oral pan-JAK inhibitor, 5-10 mg twice daily. The sequences come from CD4+ T cells sorted from blood, collected at week 34, from a patient treated with tofacitinib. Receptor source: a human donor with alopecia areata.

This clone was recorded once. V and J are TRBV9 and TRBJ2-7; 9 nucleotides align to TRBD2. The CDR3 contains 15 residues. Germline V CDR1 and CDR2: SGDLS, YYNGEE. V gave up 0 bases and J gave up 0 bases; unmatched junction bases: 1. For the CDR3, the DNA is TGTGCCAGCAGCGTAGAAGCGGGGGGCTCCTACGAGCAGTACTTC. This encodes CASSVEAGGSYEQYF.

This clone was recorded a few times. The chain has TRBV18 and TRBJ2-1, with TRBD2 matching 8 bases. CDR1 and CDR2 (germline): KGHSH, LQKENI. Trimming removed 3 bases from V and 6 bases from J; junction bases left unmatched: 7. The CDR3 is 15 residues long. As DNA, the CDR3 is TGTGCCAGCTCACCCTCCGGGACTAGGCCCAATGAGCAGTTCTTC. Encoded protein: CASSPSGTRPNEQFF.

This clone has only a few counts. The V call is TRBV5-1, the J call TRBJ2-1; a possible D gene is TRBD2 (6 bases). The CDR3 consists of 15 residues. Trimming left V 4 bases short and J 0 bases short, with 11 bases between. Germline V CDR1 and CDR2: SGHRS, YFSETQ. In DNA form, the CDR3 reads TGCGCCAGCAGCCACCTAGCGAACTCCTACAATGAGCAGTTCTTC. Its protein product is CASSHLANSYNEQFF. The full variable domain, in which reference TRBV5-1 and TRBJ2-1 provide the parts outside the CDR3, is KAGVTQTPRYLIKTRGQQVTLSCSPISGHRSVSWYQQTPGQGLQFLFEYFSETQRNKGNFPGRFSGRQFSNSRSEMNVSTLELGDSALYLCASSHLANSYNEQFFGPGTRLTVL.

This chain links TRBV30 with TRBJ2-7; 7 bases align to TRBD2. CDR3 length equals 13 residues. CDR1 and CDR2 (germline): GTSNPN, SVGIG (reference sequence). The CDR3 sequence: CAFTRAGAYEQYF. CDR3 bases: TGTGCTTTTACCAGGGCGGGAGCCTACGAGCAGTACTTC. The variable domain in full, completed from reference TRBV30 and TRBJ2-7, reads SQTIHQWPATLVQPVGSPLSLECTVEGTSNPNLYWYRQAAGRGLQLLFYSVGIGQISSEVPQNLSASRPQDRQFILSSKKLLLSDSGFYLCAFTRAGAYEQYFGPGTRLTVT.

This rearrangement joins TRBV11-2 to TRBJ2-3; tentative D call: TRBD2 (5 bases). The germline V and J ends were trimmed by 2 bases and 4 bases, with 7 bases remaining between them. This CDR3 has 13 amino acids. Germline CDR1 SGHAT, CDR2 FQNNGV. The CDR3 reads CASSLYGADTQYF. DNA for the CDR3: TGTGCCAGCAGCTTATACGGGGCAGATACGCAGTATTTT.

This clone was picked up a small number of times. The chain is built from TRBV4-2 and TRBJ2-3; a possible D gene is TRBD2 (6 bases). The V end was cut by 0 bases, the J end by 2 bases, with 18 bases between. The CDR3 loop spans 18 amino acids. CDR1 and CDR2 (germline): LGHNA, YNFKEQ. The CDR3 bases are TGTGCCAGCAGCCAAGATAAGTATGGTAGCGGATTCACAGATACGCAGTATTTT. Translating gives CASSQDKYGSGFTDTQYF.

The CDR3 DNA reads as TGTGCCAGCAGCCTCCGGGACAGGGATCACGAGCAGTACTTC. Translation gives CASSLRDRDHEQYF. This rearrangement joins TRBV2 to TRBJ2-7, with 9 nucleotides matching TRBD1. Germline loops: CDR1 SNHLY, CDR2 FYNNEI. The CDR3 contains 14 residues. Trimming at V came to 6 bases and at J to 5 bases, leaving 8 bases not matched to a gene.

This clone was counted between two and nine times. The gene calls are TRBV29-1 and TRBJ2-1; 11 bases align to TRBD1. The CDR3 is made up of 16 amino acids. The V gene's germline CDR1 is SQVTM and CDR2 ANQGSEA. V lost 3 bases to trimming and J lost 8 bases; unmatched junction nucleotides: 12. CDR3 sequence (DNA): TGCAGCGTTGATGGGCGGACAGGGGGCATAGTTGATGAGCAGTTCTTC. This sequence encodes CSVDGRTGGIVDEQFF.

The chain links TRBV18 to TRBJ2-7; D not resolved. V lost 1 base and J 0 bases, leaving 7 bases between the germline ends. This CDR3 comprises 14 residues. Germline CDR1 and CDR2: KGHSH and LQKENI. As DNA, the CDR3 is TGTGCCAGCTCACCACGCGCTAACTCCTACGAGCAGTACTTC. It yields the protein CASSPRANSYEQYF.

The chain joins TRBV6-5 to TRBJ1-1, with D perhaps matching TRBD1 (5 bases). Looked up from germline, CDR1 is MNHEY and CDR2 is SVGAGI. V was trimmed by 0 bases and J by 6 bases, leaving 11 bases between them. The CDR3 extends over 14 amino acids. Here the CDR3 reads CASSYSQGLSEAFF. The DNA for the CDR3 is TGTGCCAGCAGTTACTCCCAGGGTTTGTCTGAAGCTTTCTTT.

This chain joins TRBV5-1 and TRBJ2-3; D uncertain. Germline loops: CDR1 SGHRS, CDR2 YFSETQ. This CDR3 spans 13 amino acids. Deletions cut 3 bases from V and 6 bases from J, with 11 bases between. DNA of the CDR3: TGCGCCAGCAGCTCCCTGACTTCCGATACGCAGTATTTT. Amino acid sequence: CASSSLTSDTQYF.

The sample holds one count of this clone. The V gene is TRBV30, the J gene TRBJ1-1; maybe TRBD1 (6 bases). V lost 0 bases to trimming and J lost 4 bases, with 9 bases between them. Germline V CDR1 and CDR2: GTSNPN, SVGIG (reference sequence). The CDR3 contains 13 residues. The CDR3 spells CAWSVEGGTEAFF. The CDR3 nucleotides read TGTGCCTGGAGTGTGGAGGGGGGCACTGAAGCTTTCTTT.

The chain has TRBV7-8 and TRBJ2-7, with 7 bases matching TRBD1. Germline CDR1 and CDR2: SGHVS and FQNEAQ. The CDR3 totals 14 residues. J gave up 7 bases and V 0 bases, and 6 bases lay outside the gene matches. This chain's CDR3 is CASSLAGTDREQYF. In nucleotides, the CDR3 is TGTGCCAGCAGCTTAGCCGGGACAGATCGGGAGCAGTACTTC.

This clone was observed a few times. This sequence joins TRBV30 and TRBJ2-1, with D unclear. The CDR3 has 13 amino acids. V was clipped by 1 base and J by 8 bases, with 12 bases between them. Germline V gene data show CDR1 as GTSNPN and CDR2 as SVGIG (reference sequence). The CDR3 reads CAWSGLQVDEQFF. CDR3 bases: TGTGCCTGGAGTGGACTGCAGGTGGATGAGCAGTTCTTC.

V usage is TRBV7-9 and J usage is TRBJ1-1; D is ambiguous. The CDR3 totals 14 residues. Trimming took off 1 base at V and 5 bases at J, with 11 bases between the two ends. From germline, CDR1 is SEHNR and CDR2 FQNEAQ (reference sequence). This chain's CDR3 is CASSLEAGGTEAFF. The CDR3 DNA follows: TGTGCCAGCAGCTTAGAGGCGGGCGGGACTGAAGCTTTCTTT.

This clone was seen more than once but under ten times. This chain connects TRBV19 to TRBJ2-1; no reliable D call. The CDR3 covers 15 residues. Trimming took 0 bases from V and 0 from J, leaving 6 bases between them. In germline, CDR1 is LNHDA, CDR2 SQIVND (reference sequence). CDR3 in amino acids: CASSIDRSSYNEQFF. CDR3 DNA sequence: TGTGCCAGTAGTATAGACCGAAGCTCCTACAATGAGCAGTTCTTC.

V and J are TRBV30 and TRBJ2-1, with D perhaps given as TRBD1 or TRBD2 (5 bases each). Looked up from germline, CDR1 is GTSNPN and CDR2 is SVGIG (reference sequence). The V gene lost 2 bases and the J gene lost 10 bases, with 15 bases spanning the gap. This CDR3 is built from 13 residues. The CDR3 sequence: CAWSLRDRREQFF. CDR3 in DNA: TGTGCCTGGAGTCTAAGGGACCGGCGGGAGCAGTTCTTC.

The chain joins TRBV9 to TRBJ2-1; TRBD2 might be the D (6 bases). Trimming took 2 bases from V and 7 from J, leaving 19 bases between them. Germline V CDR1 and CDR2: SGDLS, YYNGEE. This CDR3 contains 16 residues. The CDR3 DNA sequence: TGTGCCAGCAGCGTCCGGTCTAGCGACCCCTTTAATGAGCAGTTCTTC. Translation gives CASSVRSSDPFNEQFF.

The CDR3 DNA follows: TGTGCCAGCAGCTTAGGACAGGGGATGAGGGAGACCCAGTACTTC. This codes for CASSLGQGMRETQYF. The rearrangement uses TRBV11-2 and TRBJ2-5, with 8 positions matching TRBD1. This CDR3 region has 15 residues. The V segment lost 1 base and the J segment 5 bases; nucleotides outside the gene matches: 6. The V gene's germline CDR1 is SGHAT and CDR2 FQNNGV.

The genes are TRBV9 and TRBJ2-3; 8 bases align to TRBD2. The CDR3 extends over 15 amino acids. The V gene's germline CDR1 is SGDLS and CDR2 YYNGEE. The ends lost 0 bases at V and 4 bases at J; junction bases unmatched: 4. CDR3 nucleotides: TGTGCCAGCAGCGTAGGAAGCGGGGGCGCAGATACGCAGTATTTT. Protein sequence: CASSVGSGGADTQYF.

CDR3 sequence reads: CASSPGQGMPEAFF. CDR3 in DNA: TGTGCCAGTAGCCCCGGACAGGGAATGCCTGAAGCTTTCTTT. The rearrangement links TRBV19 to TRBJ1-1; TRBD1 aligns across 8 bases. The ends lost 6 bases at V and 6 bases at J; junction bases unmatched: 9. The CDR3 consists of 14 residues. In germline, CDR1 is LNHDA, CDR2 SQIVND (reference sequence).